The sequence of this TCR beta chain was determined in a study of control samples from healthy donors and cancer patients. Looked up from germline, CDR1 is SGDLS and CDR2 is YYNGEE. CDR3 length equals 15 residues. Trimming shortened V by 3 bases and J by 0 bases, and 7 bases separated the two germline ends. Only in-frame clones appear in the TCRdb table, and some are missing; sequencing was by immunoSEQ multiplex PCR. The repertoire includes 130,000 to 150,000 clones, 80% to 95% of them detected once, and more than 5% sits in the top ten. The material sequenced was blood. The chain employs TRBV9 and TRBJ1-6, with D uncertain. The TCR sequence derives from a man younger than 30 in good health. The CDR3 region has the DNA TGTGCCAGCAGCGGCACCGACTCCTATAATTCACCCCTCCACTTT. Translating gives CASSGTDSYNSPLHF.